A selection of T cell receptor beta chains follows, all from one sample in a study of immune heterogeneity within non-small cell lung tumors. TCRdb re-derived calls from the multiplex PCR reads in MiXCR, one entry per CDR3 protein. The data contain about 20,000 distinct CDR3 sequences, 25% to 30% of them singletons. Sequenced: lung tumor tissue. These receptors originate from a man in his forties or fifties with non-small cell lung cancer. Both conserved end residues are part of each CDR3. D genes are given only for firm matches. The listing skips clone size in some rows; elsewhere it reads once, few, many or a size class.

clone size	D gene	J gene	V gene	CDR3 DNA	CDR3 protein
few	NA	TRBJ1-6	TRBV11-2	TGTGCCAGCAGCTTACCATACCTTCAGGGGTTTTCCCACAATTCACCCCTCCACTTT	CASSLPYLQGFSHNSPLHF
few	NA	TRBJ2-3	TRBV25-1	TGTGCCAGCAGTGAAAAGGGAACGGCGGGATACACAGATACGCAGTATTTT	CASSEKGTAGYTDTQYF
NA	NA	TRBJ2-1	TRBV19	TGTGCCAGTAGAGAGACGGTGAGCTCCTACAATGAGCAGTTCTTC	CASRETVSSYNEQFF
many	NA	TRBJ2-3	TRBV5-6	TGTGCCAGCAGCAAGACAGGTTCAGATACGCAGTATTTT	CASSKTGSDTQYF
few	TRBD1	TRBJ1-6	TRBV20-1	TGCAGTGCTAAACAGGGGGCGGGCTATAATTCACCCCTCCACTTT	CSAKQGAGYNSPLHF
few	NA	TRBJ1-4	TRBV28	TGTGCCAGCGGGGGGGGGCGCGAAAAACTGTTTTTT	CASGGGREKLFF
NA	NA	TRBJ1-2	TRBV4-2	TGTGCCAGCAGCCACCCAGGGGAAGCTAACTATGGCTACACCTTC	CASSHPGEANYGYTF
few	NA	TRBJ2-7	TRBV5-1	TGCGCCAGCAGCTTATCTCGGGACACTAAATACGAGCAGTACTTC	CASSLSRDTKYEQYF
NA	TRBD2	TRBJ2-3	TRBV6-2/TRBV6-3	TGTGCCACCTGGACTAGCGGGCGTTCTACGCAGTATTTT	CATWTSGRSTQYF
NA	NA	TRBJ2-6	TRBV11-3	TGTGCCAGCAGCTTAGGGTTTGGGGCCTCCTCGGATTTTAGGGCCAACGTCCTGACTTTC	CASSLGFGASSDFRANVLTF
many	NA	TRBJ1-5	TRBV5-6	TGTGCCAGCAGCTTCACAGGGCTAGGGAATCAGCCCCAGCATTTT	CASSFTGLGNQPQHF
medium-sized	TRBD1	TRBJ1-2	TRBV6-1	TGTGCCAGCAGGACAGGGTTGGATGGCTACACCTTC	CASRTGLDGYTF
medium-sized	NA	TRBJ2-7	TRBV28	TGTGCCAGCAGTTTATGGGGGCCGAGCTCCTACGAGCAGTACTTC	CASSLWGPSSYEQYF
NA	NA	TRBJ2-2	TRBV12-3/TRBV12-4	TGTGCCAGCATAGTCACCGGGGAGCTGTTTTTT	CASIVTGELFF
many	TRBD2	TRBJ2-5	TRBV7-8	TGTGCCAGCAGCTACGGACTAGCGGGAGGGCCGGGGGAGACCCAGTACTTC	CASSYGLAGGPGETQYF
NA	NA	TRBJ1-1	TRBV7-9	TGTGCCAGCAGCTTTGAGTACACTGAAGCTTTCTTT	CASSFEYTEAFF
many	TRBD2	TRBJ2-1	TRBV6-4	TGTGCCAGCAGCCAACTAGCGGGAGGGCCCGGTGAGCAGTTCTTC	CASSQLAGGPGEQFF
NA	TRBD2	TRBJ2-5	TRBV3-1	TGTGCCAGCAGCCAAGGGCAAACTAGCGGAGAGACCCAGTACTTC	CASSQGQTSGETQYF
many	NA	TRBJ1-1	TRBV15	TGTGCCACCAGCGGACGCCGCGGCACTGAAGCTTTCTTT	CATSGRRGTEAFF
NA	TRBD2	TRBJ2-1	TRBV4-3	TGCGCCAGCAGCCAAGAGGGACTAGCGGGAGGTCCTAATGAGCAGTTCTTC	CASSQEGLAGGPNEQFF